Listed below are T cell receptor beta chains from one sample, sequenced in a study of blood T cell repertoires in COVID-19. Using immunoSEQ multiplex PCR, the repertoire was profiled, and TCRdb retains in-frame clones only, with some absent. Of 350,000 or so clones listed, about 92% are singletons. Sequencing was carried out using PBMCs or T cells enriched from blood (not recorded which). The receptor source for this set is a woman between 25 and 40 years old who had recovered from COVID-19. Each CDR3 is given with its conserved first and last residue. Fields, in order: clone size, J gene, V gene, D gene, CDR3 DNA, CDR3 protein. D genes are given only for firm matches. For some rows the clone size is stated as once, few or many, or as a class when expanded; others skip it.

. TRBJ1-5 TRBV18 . TGTGCCAGCTCACTGCGGGGGGATAGCAATCAGCCCCAGCATTTT CASSLRGDSNQPQHF
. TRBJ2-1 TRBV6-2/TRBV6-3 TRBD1 TGTGCCAGCAGTCACCCTGGGACAGGGGGGCAGTTCTTC CASSHPGTGGQFF
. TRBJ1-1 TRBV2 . TGTGCCAGCGGAGGAGCGTCAGACACTGAAGCTTTCTTT CASGGASDTEAFF
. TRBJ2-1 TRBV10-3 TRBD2 TGTGCCATCACACCGGGAGGGAGCGATGAGCAGTTCTTC CAITPGGSDEQFF
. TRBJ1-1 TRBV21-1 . TGTGCCAGCAGCAAACCGTCAACAGGGAACACTGAAGCTTTCTTT CASSKPSTGNTEAFF
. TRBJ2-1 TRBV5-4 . TGTGCCAGCAGCTTGAGGACGGGGGCCTACAATGAGCAGTTCTTC CASSLRTGAYNEQFF
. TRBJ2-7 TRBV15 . TGTGCCACCAGCAGAGATCGAGGTTTCTACGAGCAGTACTTC CATSRDRGFYEQYF
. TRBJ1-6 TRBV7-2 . TGTGCCAGCAGCTTAGCGGGGGCTGTGGGATCACCCCTCCACTTT CASSLAGAVGSPLHF
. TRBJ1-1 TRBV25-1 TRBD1 TGTGCCAGCAGTCTTGGACAGGGGTCTACACTTTACACTGAAGCTTTCTTT CASSLGQGSTLYTEAFF
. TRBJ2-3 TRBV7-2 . TGTGCCAGCAGCTTAGGACTTTACACAGATACGCAGTATTTT CASSLGLYTDTQYF
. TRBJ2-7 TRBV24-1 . TGTGCCACCAGTGTCTCGGGGAGGGAGCAGTACTTC CATSVSGREQYF
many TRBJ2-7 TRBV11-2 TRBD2 TGTGCCAGCAGCTTATCCTCGGCTAGCGGGATGGGGTACGAGCAGTACTTC CASSLSSASGMGYEQYF
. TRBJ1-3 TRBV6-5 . TGTGCCAGCAGTCGGACAGTAGGAAACACCATATATTTT CASSRTVGNTIYF
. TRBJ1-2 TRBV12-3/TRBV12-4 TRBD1 TGTGCCAGCAGCCCCCGGACAGGCTATGGCTACACCTTC CASSPRTGYGYTF
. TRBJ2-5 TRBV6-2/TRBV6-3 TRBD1 TGTGCCAGCAGTTACCCGGACAGGGAGGTGGAGACCCAGTACTTC CASSYPDREVETQYF
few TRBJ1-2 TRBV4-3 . TGCGCCAGCAGCCAAGACCCCGCAGGGGCTAACTATGGCTACACCTTC CASSQDPAGANYGYTF
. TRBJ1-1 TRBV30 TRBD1 TGTGCCTGGTCAATTGGGACAGGAGAGTACACTGAAGCTTTCTTT CAWSIGTGEYTEAFF
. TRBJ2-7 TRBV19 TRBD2 TGTGCTTCGGGGAGGGGTACTACCTACGAGCAGTACTTC CASGRGTTYEQYF
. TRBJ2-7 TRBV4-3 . TGCGCCAGCAGCCAAGGGGGACCCGGGGGTCGCGACGAGCAGTACTTC CASSQGGPGGRDEQYF
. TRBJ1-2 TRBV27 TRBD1 TGTGCCAGCAGCTCGACAGGGGGATATGGCTACACCTTC CASSSTGGYGYTF
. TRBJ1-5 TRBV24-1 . TGTGCCACCAGTGATTTCAGGGGTGATAGCAATCAGCCCCAGCATTTT CATSDFRGDSNQPQHF
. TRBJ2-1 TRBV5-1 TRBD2 TGCGCCAGCAGCACATCCGAAACGGGGGGCAATGAGCAGTTCTTC CASSTSETGGNEQFF
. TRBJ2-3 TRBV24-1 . TGTGCCACCATGGGGCGAGGGGGGGGAGATACGCAGTATTTT CATMGRGGGDTQYF
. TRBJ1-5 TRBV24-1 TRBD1 TGTGCCACCAGTGATGGACAGGGTCAGCCCCAGCATTTT CATSDGQGQPQHF
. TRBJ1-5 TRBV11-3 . TGTGCCAGCAGCTTAGAAGGAAACTACACCCCCAATCAGCCCCAGCATTTT CASSLEGNYTPNQPQHF
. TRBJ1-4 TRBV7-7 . TGTGCTAGCTTATGCCAAAGGGGTGAAAAACCAACTAATGAAAAACTGTTTTTT CASLCQRGEKPTNEKLFF
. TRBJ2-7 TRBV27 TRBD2 TGTGCCAGCAGACCTACTAGCGGGAGGCCGCAGTACTTC CASRPTSGRPQYF
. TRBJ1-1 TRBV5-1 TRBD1 TGCGCCAGCAGCTTGGAGGGGGCGCGGACTGAAGCTTTCTTT CASSLEGARTEAFF
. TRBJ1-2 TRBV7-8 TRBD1 TGTGCCAGCAGCGCGACAGGGGCTAGAGGCTACACCTTC CASSATGARGYTF
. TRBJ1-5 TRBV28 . TGTGCCAGCAGTTTAGCGTATAGCAATCAGCCCCAGCATTTT CASSLAYSNQPQHF
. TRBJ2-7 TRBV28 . TGTGCCAGCAGTTTAGGGCGATACGAGCAGTACTTC CASSLGRYEQYF
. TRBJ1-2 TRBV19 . TGTGCCAGTAGCCCCGGGGGGACTAACTATGGCTACACCTTC CASSPGGTNYGYTF
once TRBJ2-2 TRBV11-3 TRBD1 TGTGCCAGCAGCGCACCGGGACAGGGGGCATTCGGGGAGCTGTTTTTT CASSAPGQGAFGELFF
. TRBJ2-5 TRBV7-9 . TGTGCCAGCAGCTTAGTTAGCGGCGAGACCCAGTACTTC CASSLVSGETQYF
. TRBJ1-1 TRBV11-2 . TGTGCCAGCAGCTTAGATTCAAGGGGAAGGGAAGCTTTCTTT CASSLDSRGREAFF
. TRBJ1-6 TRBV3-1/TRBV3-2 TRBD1 TGTGCCAGCAGCCAAACGACAGGGAATTCACCCCTCCACTTT CASSQTTGNSPLHF
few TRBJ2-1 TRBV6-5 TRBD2 TGTGCCAGCAGTTACTCTAGCGGGGGTTACTACAATGAGCAGTTCTTC CASSYSSGGYYNEQFF
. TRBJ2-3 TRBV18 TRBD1 TGTGCCAGCTCTCCAATCGGGGACAGGGGTATCACAGATACGCAGTATTTT CASSPIGDRGITDTQYF
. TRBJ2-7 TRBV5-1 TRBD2 TGCGCCAGCAAGATACTAGCGGGAGCCTCATACGAGCAGTACTTC CASKILAGASYEQYF
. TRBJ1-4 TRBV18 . TGTGCCAGCTCATTGGACATAGCTAATGAAAAACTGTTTTTT CASSLDIANEKLFF
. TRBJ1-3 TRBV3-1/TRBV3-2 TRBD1 TGTGCCAGCAGTACGGGACAGTCTGGAAACACCATATATTTT CASSTGQSGNTIYF
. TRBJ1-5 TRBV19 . TGTGCCAGTAGTACCGACGGAGTCGATCAGCCCCAGCATTTT CASSTDGVDQPQHF
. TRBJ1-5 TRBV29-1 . TGCAGCGTCTTATCCTCCGGGACTGCCCAGCATTTT CSVLSSGTAQHF
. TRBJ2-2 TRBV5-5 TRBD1 TGTGCCAGCAGCACCGACAGGGAAGCGGTGACCGGGGAGCTGTTTTTT CASSTDREAVTGELFF
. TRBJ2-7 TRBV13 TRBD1 TGTGCCAGCAGCTTAAGGACAGGGAGCGGCAGCTCCTACGAGCAGTACTTC CASSLRTGSGSSYEQYF
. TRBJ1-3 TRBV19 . TGTGCCAGTTCGTGGGGGGACCTCTCTGGAAACACCATATATTTT CASSWGDLSGNTIYF
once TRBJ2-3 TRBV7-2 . TGTGCCAGCAGCCCGTTTACAGATACGCAGTATTTT CASSPFTDTQYF
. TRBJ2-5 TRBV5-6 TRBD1 TGTGCCAGCAGTTGGGGCAGGGGGCGTCCAGAGACCCAGTACTTC CASSWGRGRPETQYF
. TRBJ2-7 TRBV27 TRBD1 TGTGCCAGCAGTTGGGGGACAGGGGTAGCCTACGAGCAGTACTTC CASSWGTGVAYEQYF
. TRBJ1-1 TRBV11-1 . TGTGCCAGCAGCTTGGGGGCGCCGAACACTGAAGCTTTCTTT CASSLGAPNTEAFF
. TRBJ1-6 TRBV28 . TGTGCCAGCGGCGGCGGAGACTCCTATAATTCACCCCTCCACTTT CASGGGDSYNSPLHF
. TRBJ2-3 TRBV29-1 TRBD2 TGCAGCGTGCGATCCGGAAGCGGGAGGGCCACAGATACGCAGTATTTT CSVRSGSGRATDTQYF
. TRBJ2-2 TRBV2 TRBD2 TGTGCCAGCAGTAGCCTAGCGGGCCTTCTGGGCGGGGAGCTGTTTTTT CASSSLAGLLGGELFF
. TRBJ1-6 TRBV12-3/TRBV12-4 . TGTGCCAGCAGGAAGGGGGTCGGCTCACCCCTCCACTTT CASRKGVGSPLHF
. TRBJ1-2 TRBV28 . TGTGCCAGCAGTTTTCGCAGTCGAGCGGCCGGCTACACCTTC CASSFRSRAAGYTF
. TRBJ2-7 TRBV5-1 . TGCGCCAGCAGCTCCGGGAGTATGTACGAGCAGTACTTC CASSSGSMYEQYF
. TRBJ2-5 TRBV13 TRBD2 TGTGCCAGCAGCCTAACCCCCTTCTTGGGACTAGCGGAGACCCAGTACTTC CASSLTPFLGLAETQYF
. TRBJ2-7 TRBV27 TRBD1 TGTGCCAGCAGTCCCGACCGGGACAGGGCCTACGAGCAGTACTTC CASSPDRDRAYEQYF